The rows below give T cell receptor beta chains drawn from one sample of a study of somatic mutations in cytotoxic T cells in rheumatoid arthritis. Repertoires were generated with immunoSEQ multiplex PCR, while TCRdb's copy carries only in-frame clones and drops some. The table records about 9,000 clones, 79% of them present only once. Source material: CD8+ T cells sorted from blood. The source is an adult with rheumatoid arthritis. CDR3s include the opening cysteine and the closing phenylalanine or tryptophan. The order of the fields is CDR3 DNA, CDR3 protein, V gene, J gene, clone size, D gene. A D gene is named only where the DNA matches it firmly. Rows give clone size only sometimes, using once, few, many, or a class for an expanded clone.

CDR3nt: TGTGCCAGCAGTGAAGCGGCCGAAGCTTTCTTT
CDR3aa: CASSEAAEAFF
v_gene: TRBV6-1
j_gene: TRBJ1-1
abundance: .
d_gene: .

CDR3nt: TGTGCCAGCTCACCACTCCGTGGGGAGACCCAGTACTTC
CDR3aa: CASSPLRGETQYF
v_gene: TRBV18
j_gene: TRBJ2-5
abundance: .
d_gene: .

CDR3nt: TGTGCCAGCGGACAGGACCAAGAGACCCAGTACTTC
CDR3aa: CASGQDQETQYF
v_gene: TRBV11-1
j_gene: TRBJ2-5
abundance: .
d_gene: TRBD1

CDR3nt: TGTGCCAGTAGTCGGGGATCCAACGAGCAGTACTTC
CDR3aa: CASSRGSNEQYF
v_gene: TRBV19
j_gene: TRBJ2-7
abundance: .
d_gene: .

CDR3nt: TGCGCCAGCAGCCGGAGAGGGGGAGTAATAGATGAGCAGTTCTTC
CDR3aa: CASSRRGGVIDEQFF
v_gene: TRBV4-1
j_gene: TRBJ2-1
abundance: once
d_gene: .

CDR3nt: TGTGCCAGCAGTTCCGGACAGTCCTACTATGGCTACACCTTC
CDR3aa: CASSSGQSYYGYTF
v_gene: TRBV6-9
j_gene: TRBJ1-2
abundance: .
d_gene: .

CDR3nt: TGTGCCTGGAGTGTGGGCTCTGGGGCCAACGTCCTGACTTTC
CDR3aa: CAWSVGSGANVLTF
v_gene: TRBV30
j_gene: TRBJ2-6
abundance: .
d_gene: .

CDR3nt: TGCAGCGTTGGGGGGGATGTTAGCGGGAGGGAGCCATACGAGCAGTACTTC
CDR3aa: CSVGGDVSGREPYEQYF
v_gene: TRBV29-1
j_gene: TRBJ2-7
abundance: .
d_gene: TRBD2

CDR3nt: TGTGCCAGCAGCTCACCGCAGGGGGCGAACGAGCAGTACTTC
CDR3aa: CASSSPQGANEQYF
v_gene: TRBV28
j_gene: TRBJ2-7
abundance: .
d_gene: TRBD1

CDR3nt: TGTGCCAGCAGCCAAGAATCAGGGTTAAATGAGCAGTTCTTC
CDR3aa: CASSQESGLNEQFF
v_gene: TRBV14
j_gene: TRBJ2-1
abundance: .
d_gene: .